The clone carrying this T cell receptor beta chain was counted only a few times. Mouse names are used for the genes. These data originate in a study of tissue T cells after allogeneic stem cell transplantation. Sequenced by immunoSEQ multiplex PCR; TCRdb stores in-frame clones only, minus some. In the table there are some 47,000 clones, around 72% of which are singletons. Sequencing used sorted cells pooled from one or two spleens. This TCR derives from a pool of C57BL/6 mice in good health.

This CDR3 reads CAWSLEQGEQYF. Incomplete CDR3 DNA: TGTGCCTGGAGTCTAGAACAGGGTGAACAGTAC. The chain joins TRBV31 to TRBJ2-7; D might be TRBD1 (6 bases). The read stops 1 residue short of the end of the CDR3; the missing end is completed from the germline J gene. Trimming stripped 0 bases from V and 6 bases from J, with 9 bases between. This CDR3 has 12 residues. The germline V gene encodes CDR1 GKSSPN and CDR2 SITVG.